The 12 T cell receptor beta chains below come from one sample, sequenced in a study of blood T cell repertoires in COVID-19. Assay used: immunoSEQ multiplex PCR; TCRdb lists only in-frame clones, some missing. The sample includes 300,000 to 350,000 clones, about 87% of them seen just once. The sequencing sample was made of PBMCs or T cells enriched from blood (not recorded which). These receptors were obtained from a woman aged 18-35 years who had recovered from COVID-19.

The V and J genes are TRBV27 and TRBJ1-1; possibly TRBD1 for D (6 bases). The V and J ends lost 3 bases and 2 bases respectively, with 13 bases between them. Per the germline V gene, CDR1 is MNHEY and CDR2 is SMNVEV (reference sequence). This CDR3 region has 15 residues. The chain's CDR3 is CASSLLPDRNTEAFF. Written as DNA, the CDR3 is TGTGCCAGCAGTTTGCTCCCGGACAGAAACACTGAAGCTTTCTTT.

This clone was found once. The gene calls are TRBV19 and TRBJ1-2; 8 bases match TRBD1. J gave up 5 bases and V 4 bases, and 9 bases lay outside the gene matches. The CDR3 sequence is 15 residues long. Looked up from germline, CDR1 is LNHDA and CDR2 is SQIVND (reference sequence). This CDR3 reads CASSTSLDRGYGYTF. The CDR3 DNA reads as TGTGCCAGTAGTACCAGCCTAGACAGGGGATATGGCTACACCTTC.

This sequence joins TRBV30 and TRBJ1-2; 7 bases are a match to TRBD1. There are 16 residues in the CDR3. Trimming at V came to 2 bases and at J to 1 base, leaving 10 bases not matched to a gene. Germline V gene data show CDR1 as GTSNPN and CDR2 as SVGIG (reference sequence). CDR3 DNA sequence: TGTGCCTGGAGTCAAGGGGGCGGAGGGGATAACTATGGCTACACCTTC. It is translated as CAWSQGGGGDNYGYTF.

The chain combines TRBV19 with TRBJ1-5; D remains unclear. Germline-derived CDR1 and CDR2 are LNHDA and SQIVND (reference sequence). With 2 bases removed from V and 3 bases from J, the gap between germline ends came to 23 bases. CDR3 length equals 19 residues. The chain's CDR3 is CASSIYSVEVGKYNQPQHF. In DNA, the CDR3 is TGTGCCAGTAGTATATATTCGGTGGAGGTCGGGAAGTACAATCAGCCCCAGCATTTT. Full variable domain (rest looked up from reference TRBV19 and TRBJ1-5): DGGITQSPKYLFRKEGQNVTLSCEQNLNHDAMYWYRQDPGQGLRLIYYSQIVNDFQKGDIAEGYSVSREKKESFPLTVTSAQKNPTAFYLCASSIYSVEVGKYNQPQHFGDGTRLSIL.

The V call is TRBV4-1, the J call TRBJ2-1, with TRBD1 matching 7 bases. Germline-derived CDR1 and CDR2 are MGHRA and YSYEKL. The junction had 6 bases not matched to a gene; V was cut back by 0 bases and J by 4 bases. The CDR3 totals 16 residues. The CDR3 nucleotides are TGCGCCAGCAGCCAAGAAAGGGGGACAGCATACAATGAGCAGTTCTTC. Amino acids: CASSQERGTAYNEQFF.

The chain links TRBV7-3 to TRBJ1-3; the D is unclear. V was cut by 5 bases and J by 0 bases, with 14 bases left in between. CDR3 length: 16 residues. From germline, CDR1 is SGHTA and CDR2 FQGTGA. The chain's CDR3 is CASSPARFTSGNTIYF. As DNA, the CDR3 is TGTGCCAGCAGCCCCGCGCGGTTTACCTCTGGAAACACCATATATTTT.

V usage is TRBV15 and J usage is TRBJ1-6; the D is unclear. Germline CDR1 and CDR2: LNHNV and YYDKDF (reference sequence). The length of the CDR3 is 13 residues. The CDR3 coding sequence is TGTGCTGGTCGGAGCTCCTATAATTCACCCCTCCACTTT. The encoded protein is CAGRSSYNSPLHF.

The CDR3 nucleotides read TGTGCCAGCAGCTCAGACCGGGACAGGGAAAACACCATATATTTT. It yields the protein CASSSDRDRENTIYF. The chain carries TRBV11-3 and TRBJ1-3, with 9 positions matching TRBD1. Germline values: CDR1 SGHNT, CDR2 YENEEA. This CDR3 comprises 15 residues. J lost 6 bases, V lost 4 bases, and 7 bases had no gene match.

The chain links TRBV5-8 to TRBJ2-3; 7 bases fit TRBD1. The CDR3 has 16 residues. The V and J ends lost 4 bases and 1 base, in that order; junction bases with no gene match: 9. The germline gives CDR1 SGHTS, CDR2 YDEGEE. CDR3 loop: CASSGATGLGTDTQYF. The CDR3 DNA is TGTGCCAGCAGCGGGGCGACAGGGCTTGGCACAGATACGCAGTATTTT.

The V call is TRBV9, the J call TRBJ2-7, with 10 bases identical to TRBD2. The V and J ends lost 4 bases and 2 bases, in that order; junction bases with no gene match: 6. This CDR3 region has 15 residues. In germline, CDR1 is SGDLS, CDR2 YYNGEE. As DNA, the CDR3 is TGTGCCAGCAGCAAAGGACTAGCGGCGACCTACGAGCAGTACTTC. It specifies CASSKGLAATYEQYF.

This chain uses TRBV2 with TRBJ2-1, with 10 bases aligning to TRBD2. CDR3 length: 19 amino acids. V was clipped by 1 base and J by 1 base; unmatched bases: 10. Germline CDR1 is SNHLY and CDR2 is FYNNEI. Here the CDR3 reads CASSEGGSGGSKSYNEQFF. CDR3 DNA sequence: TGTGCCAGCAGTGAAGGGGGTAGCGGGGGGTCAAAATCCTACAATGAGCAGTTCTTC.

The rearrangement joins TRBV28 to TRBJ1-2; TRBD1 might be the D (6 bases). Germline-derived CDR1 and CDR2 are MDHEN and SYDVKM. V was shortened by 5 bases and J by 8 bases, with 12 bases between the two germline ends. The CDR3 loop spans 12 amino acids. The CDR3 nucleotides are TGTGCCAGCAGTGTAGCAGGGGAAGGCTACACCTTC. This gives the protein CASSVAGEGYTF.